Listed here are 19 T cell receptor beta chains from one sample, sequenced in a study of cytomegalovirus exposure and HLA in healthy donors. The method was immunoSEQ multiplex PCR; TCRdb's version includes in-frame clones alone and lacks a portion of them. The table shows 200,000 or so clones, with around four fifths occurring only once. The specimen sequenced was PBMCs. All receptors come from a man aged 18-30 years in good health and CMV-seropositive.

The table lists this clone with a few counts. The V call is TRBV27, the J call TRBJ2-1; D call uncertain. Germline CDR1 and CDR2: MNHEY and SMNVEV (reference sequence). V gave up 5 bases and J gave up 9 bases, with 8 bases separating them. This CDR3 comprises 11 residues. The DNA for the CDR3 is TGTGCCAGCAGTCCAGGAATTGAGCAGTTCTTC. Residues: CASSPGIEQFF.

The chain joins TRBV29-1 to TRBJ2-7; 9 bases agree with TRBD1. This CDR3 has 14 amino acids. Germline V CDR1 and CDR2: SQVTM, ANQGSEA. The V segment lost 6 bases and the J segment 2 bases; nucleotides outside the gene matches: 8. CDR3 residues: CSVGRDRAPYEQYF. As DNA, the CDR3 is TGCAGCGTGGGCCGGGACAGGGCTCCCTACGAGCAGTACTTC.

This rearrangement joins TRBV27 to TRBJ2-5; no clear D. V shed 1 base and J shed 0 bases, with 6 bases lying between them. CDR3 length equals 14 residues. CDR1 and CDR2 from the germline V gene are MNHEY and SMNVEV (reference sequence). The DNA for the CDR3 is TGTGCCAGCAGTTTATTGGGCCACCAAGAGACCCAGTACTTC. As protein: CASSLLGHQETQYF.

This clone was found once. The V gene is TRBV11-2, the J gene TRBJ2-3; weak D call: TRBD2 (6 bases). CDR1 is SGHAT and CDR2 is FQNNGV in the germline V gene. Trimming stripped 8 bases from V and 2 bases from J, with 14 bases between. There are 14 residues in the CDR3. The CDR3 nucleotides are TGTGCCAGCCGCCAGGACTACATCACAGATACGCAGTATTTT. It specifies CASRQDYITDTQYF.

The chain employs TRBV28 and TRBJ2-5; possible D gene TRBD2, 6 bases. Looked up from germline, CDR1 is MDHEN and CDR2 is SYDVKM. This CDR3 spans 17 amino acids. V gave up 2 bases and J gave up 5 bases, with 21 bases separating them. The CDR3 loop reads CASSLRDGGSRGETQYF. DNA of the CDR3: TGTGCCAGCAGTTTACGGGATGGGGGGTCCAGAGGGGAGACCCAGTACTTC.

The rearrangement uses TRBV9 and TRBJ2-7; 8 bases are shared with TRBD2. The CDR3 totals 13 residues. CDR1 is SGDLS and CDR2 is YYNGEE in the germline V gene. The V and J ends lost 4 bases and 5 bases, in that order; junction bases with no gene match: 5. The CDR3 DNA sequence: TGTGCCAGCAGCCCCGGTAGCGGGAACGAGCAGTACTTC. As protein: CASSPGSGNEQYF.

The chain carries TRBV18 and TRBJ2-3; TRBD2 agrees at 8 bases. Per germline, CDR1 KGHSH and CDR2 LQKENI. V lost 6 bases, J lost 3 bases, and 17 bases stayed unmatched. The CDR3 covers 18 residues. The CDR3 loop is CASSRTLSGTRGTDTQYF. The CDR3 nucleotides read TGTGCCAGCTCCCGGACCCTATCCGGGACTAGAGGGACAGATACGCAGTATTTT.

The rearrangement joins TRBV13 to TRBJ2-2; 11 bases align to TRBD2. Germline lookup yields CDR1 PRHDT and CDR2 FYEKMQ (reference sequence). The junction had 6 bases not matched to a gene; V was cut back by 5 bases and J by 4 bases. The CDR3 loop spans 16 amino acids. CDR3 nucleotides: TGTGCCAGCAGCCGTAGCGGGAGGGCCTCCACCGGGGAGCTGTTTTTT. Its protein is CASSRSGRASTGELFF.

This chain connects TRBV7-9 to TRBJ2-5; 9 bases align to TRBD2. This CDR3 contains 19 residues. Germline CDR1 reads SEHNR; CDR2 reads FQNEAQ (reference sequence). V gave up 4 bases and J gave up 3 bases; unmatched junction bases: 18. For the CDR3, the DNA is TGTGCCAGCAGCTACGTGGGGGTAGCGGGAGAGGGGGAGAAAGAGACCCAGTACTTC. It yields the protein CASSYVGVAGEGEKETQYF. The full variable domain, in which reference TRBV7-9 and TRBJ2-5 provide the parts outside the CDR3, is DTGVSQNPRHKITKRGQNVTFRCDPISEHNRLYWYRQTLGQGPEFLTYFQNEAQLEKSRLLSDRFSAERPKGSFSTLEIQRTEQGDSAMYLCASSYVGVAGEGEKETQYFGPGTRLLVL.

In this sample, this clone turned up once. The chain combines TRBV5-6 with TRBJ2-1, with TRBD2 identical over 14 bases. Germline V gene data show CDR1 as SGHDT and CDR2 as YYEEEE. The CDR3 loop spans 19 amino acids. V gave up 0 bases and J gave up 0 bases; unmatched junction bases: 5. CDR3 bases: TGTGCCAGCAGCTTGGTTGGACTAGCGGGAGGACGCTCCTACAATGAGCAGTTCTTC. Translation: CASSLVGLAGGRSYNEQFF.

The chain has TRBV5-1 and TRBJ2-7; 13 positions match TRBD2. This CDR3 is 17 amino acids long. The V gene end was trimmed by 5 bases and the J gene end by 3 bases; junction bases not matched to a gene: 11. Germline CDR1 SGHRS, CDR2 YFSETQ. The CDR3 sequence is CASSSGTSGALDYEQYF. Here the CDR3 DNA reads TGCGCCAGCAGTTCCGGGACTAGCGGGGCCTTGGACTACGAGCAGTACTTC.

The chain carries TRBV7-9 and TRBJ2-7; 11 bases map to TRBD1. In germline, CDR1 is SEHNR, CDR2 FQNEAQ (reference sequence). This CDR3 region has 14 residues. Germline trimming cut 5 bases from V and 3 bases from J; bases unmatched to any gene: 3. CDR3 amino acids: CASSQGQGGYEQYF. The CDR3 DNA sequence: TGTGCCAGCAGCCAGGGACAGGGGGGCTACGAGCAGTACTTC.

The chain carries TRBV15 and TRBJ1-5; D possibly corresponds to TRBD1 (5 bases). The CDR3 spans 16 residues. The V end lost 5 bases, the J end lost 6 bases, and 20 bases lay between the germline ends. Per germline, CDR1 LNHNV and CDR2 YYDKDF (reference sequence). The CDR3 sequence: CATSFMGGSSSQPQHF. CDR3 sequence (DNA): TGTGCCACCAGCTTCATGGGGGGGTCTAGTAGTCAGCCCCAGCATTTT.

J is TRBJ2-5 and V is TRBV28, with D tentatively TRBD2 (5 bases). Germline V lookup: CDR1 MDHEN, CDR2 SYDVKM. The CDR3 covers 15 residues. Deletions cut 1 base from V and 1 base from J, with 10 bases between. The CDR3 bases are TGTGCCAGCAGTTTATCGGGGTCAGCCCAAGAGACCCAGTACTTC. It specifies CASSLSGSAQETQYF.

This sequence joins TRBV5-4 and TRBJ1-2; D unresolved. Germline lookup yields CDR1 SGHNT and CDR2 YYREEE (reference sequence). Trimming removed 2 bases at V and 5 bases at J, with 13 bases between. CDR3 length equals 14 residues. The DNA for the CDR3 is TGTGCCAGCAGCTTACTGGGAGTTCGTTATGGCTACACCTTC. It codes for CASSLLGVRYGYTF.

Written as DNA, the CDR3 is TGTGCCAGCAGCTTATGGGGCGGCAGCTCCTACGAGCAGTACTTC. This encodes CASSLWGGSSYEQYF. The chain uses TRBV7-3 and TRBJ2-7; D possibly corresponds to TRBD1 (5 bases). This CDR3 spans 15 amino acids. In germline, CDR1 is SGHTA, CDR2 FQGTGA. V lost 2 bases and J lost 0, with 11 bases in between. Complete variable domain (other parts from reference TRBV7-3 and TRBJ2-7): GAGVSQTPSNKVTEKGKYVELRCDPISGHTALYWYRQSLGQGPEFLIYFQGTGAADDSGLPNDRFFAVRPEGSVSTLKIQRTERGDSAVYLCASSLWGGSSYEQYFGPGTRLTVT.

The J gene is TRBJ1-4, the V gene TRBV7-9, with D possibly TRBD1 on 5 matching bases. V shed 5 bases and J shed 3 bases, with 19 bases lying between them. The germline V gene has CDR1 SEHNR and CDR2 FQNEAQ (reference sequence). The CDR3 length is 17 residues. This CDR3 reads CASSPGVGGTANEKLFF. CDR3 nucleotide sequence: TGTGCCAGCAGCCCTGGTGTGGGGGGGACGGCTAATGAAAAACTGTTTTTT.

V is TRBV28 and J is TRBJ1-2; D is unresolved. V was clipped by 5 bases and J by 5 bases, with 9 bases between them. The germline V gene encodes CDR1 MDHEN and CDR2 SYDVKM. This CDR3 has 12 residues. The CDR3 DNA follows: TGTGCCAGCAGTGAGCGGGCGTATGGCTACACCTTC. It is translated as CASSERAYGYTF.

The chain joins TRBV5-1 to TRBJ1-1, with D perhaps matching TRBD1 (5 bases). The ends were cut back, 6 bases at V and 4 bases at J, with 22 bases in the middle. Germline V gives CDR1 SGHRS, CDR2 YFSETQ. The CDR3 is 16 residues long. The CDR3 region is CASTLGREVARTEAFF. For the CDR3, the DNA is TGCGCCAGCACCTTAGGCAGGGAGGTTGCGCGCACTGAAGCTTTCTTT.